This TCR beta chain comes out of a study of blood T cell repertoires in COVID-19. Study information: COVID-19 samples from acute and convalescent phases originated in the United States, Italy and Spain.

Methods used by the authors: Reference gene primer amplification in the assay estimated nucleated cell counts. Method: immunoSEQ multiplex PCR; TCRdb's copy keeps in-frame clones and lacks some. V and J calls plus clone size are reproduced from that table; the DNA served to infer D and trimming. The repertoire has about 140,000 clones, about 80% of them found once; the top ten carry roughly 17%. This CDR3 region has 15 residues. The V and J ends lost 1 base and 3 bases respectively, with 10 bases between them. CDR1 and CDR2 (germline): SNHLY, FYNNEI. Sequences were obtained from peripheral blood. The V gene is TRBV2, the J gene TRBJ1-5; D perhaps matches TRBD1 (5 bases). The sequence was obtained from a middle-aged man with acute or convalescent COVID-19. CDR3 nucleotide sequence: TGTGCCAGCAGTGAAGTCAGGGTTCCCAATCAGCCCCAGCATTTT. This encodes CASSEVRVPNQPQHF.